The T cell receptor (beta chain) under discussion was sequenced for a study of T cells in Graves' hyperthyroidism and ophthalmopathy. Uncontrolled infection, other autoimmune disease, pregnancy or lactation barred patients from enrollment. Trimming left V 8 bases short and J 8 bases short, with 16 bases between. The CDR3 sequence is 13 residues long. Germline CDR1 MNHEY, CDR2 SVGAGI. RNA transcripts served as the template for amplifying TCR beta CDR3 regions. An initial round of RT-PCR targeting the TCR CDR3 relied on the HTBI primer set. MiXCR, applied by TCRdb to the multiplex PCR reads, yields one record per CDR3 protein. This sample yields hundreds of thousands of distinct CDR3 sequences, of which approximately 14% are seen a single time; under 7% belongs to the top ten.

Sequenced material: blood. V and J are TRBV6-5 and TRBJ1-3; tentative D call: TRBD1 (5 bases). The sequence derives from a woman in her 30s with Graves' hyperthyroidism that later progressed to Graves' ophthalmopathy. CDR3 residues: CASGGTGGDTIYF. The CDR3 DNA sequence: TGTGCCAGCGGCGGGACCGGGGGAGACACCATATATTTT.